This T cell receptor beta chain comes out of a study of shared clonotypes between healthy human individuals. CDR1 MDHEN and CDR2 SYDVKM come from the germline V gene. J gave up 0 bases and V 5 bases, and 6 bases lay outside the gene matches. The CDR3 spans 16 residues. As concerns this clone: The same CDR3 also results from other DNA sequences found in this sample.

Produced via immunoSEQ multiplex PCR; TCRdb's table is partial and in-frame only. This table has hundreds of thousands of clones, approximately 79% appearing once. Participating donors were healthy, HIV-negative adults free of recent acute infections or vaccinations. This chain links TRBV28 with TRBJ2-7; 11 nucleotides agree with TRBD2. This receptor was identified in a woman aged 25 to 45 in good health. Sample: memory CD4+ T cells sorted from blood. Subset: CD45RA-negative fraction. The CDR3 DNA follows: TGTGCCAGCAGTCTCTCCGGGACTAGCGGCTCCTACGAGCAGTACTTC. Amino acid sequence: CASSLSGTSGSYEQYF.